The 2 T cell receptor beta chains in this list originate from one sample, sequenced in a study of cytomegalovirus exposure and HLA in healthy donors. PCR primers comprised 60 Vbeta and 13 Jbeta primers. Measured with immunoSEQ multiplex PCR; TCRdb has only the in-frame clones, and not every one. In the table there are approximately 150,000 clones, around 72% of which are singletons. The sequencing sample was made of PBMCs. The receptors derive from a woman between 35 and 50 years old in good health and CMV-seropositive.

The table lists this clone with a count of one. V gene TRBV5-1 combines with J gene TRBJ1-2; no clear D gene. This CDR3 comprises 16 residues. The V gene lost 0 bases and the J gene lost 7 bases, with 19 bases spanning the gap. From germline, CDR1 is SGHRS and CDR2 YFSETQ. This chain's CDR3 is CASSLDLGSGSGGYTF. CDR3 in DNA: TGCGCCAGCAGCTTGGATTTAGGTTCGGGGTCGGGTGGCTACACCTTC.

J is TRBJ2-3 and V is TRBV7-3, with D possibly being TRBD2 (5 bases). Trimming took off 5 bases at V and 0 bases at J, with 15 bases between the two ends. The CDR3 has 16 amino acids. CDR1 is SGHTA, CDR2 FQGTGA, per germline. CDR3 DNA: TGTGCCAGCAGCCCCAGGTCGCGGGTGAGCACAGATACGCAGTATTTT. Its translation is CASSPRSRVSTDTQYF.